The 4 T cell receptor beta chains given below trace back to one sample, sequenced in a study of blood T cell repertoires in COVID-19. Clones were sequenced by immunoSEQ multiplex PCR, and TCRdb holds only the in-frame ones, with some missing. Found here are some 61,000 clones, roughly nine tenths of them singletons; the top ten hold 1.6%. Sequencing was carried out using peripheral blood. The source is a man between 60 and 70 years old with acute or convalescent COVID-19.

This clone was seen only a few times. The chain combines TRBV27 with TRBJ1-1; tentatively, D is TRBD1 (5 bases). Trimming stripped 7 bases from V and 0 bases from J, with 12 bases between. Looked up from germline, CDR1 is MNHEY and CDR2 is SMNVEV (reference sequence). CDR3 length: 14 amino acids. The chain's CDR3 is CASKVDRLNTEAFF. The DNA of the CDR3 is TGTGCCAGCAAAGTCGACAGATTGAACACTGAAGCTTTCTTT.

This clone was recorded once. The CDR3 loop is CASSLVTGGNYGYTF. CDR3 sequence (DNA): TGCGCCAGCAGCTTGGTCACAGGGGGTAATTATGGCTACACCTTC. The rearrangement joins TRBV5-1 to TRBJ1-2, with 8 bases lining up with TRBD1. The length of the CDR3 is 15 residues. The J segment lost 5 bases and the V segment lost 0 bases, leaving 6 bases of the junction unmatched. The germline V gene encodes CDR1 SGHRS and CDR2 YFSETQ.

The chain uses TRBV6-6 and TRBJ2-7; 9 bases agree with TRBD2. Germline V lookup: CDR1 MNHNY, CDR2 SVGAGI (reference sequence). The V gene end was trimmed by 2 bases and the J gene end by 3 bases; junction bases not matched to a gene: 8. This CDR3 region has 16 residues. Here the CDR3 DNA reads TGTGCCAGCAGTTACGGCGCGGGGGGGATTCTCTACGAGCAGTACTTC. Its translation: CASSYGAGGILYEQYF.

The sample holds a few counts of this clone. J is TRBJ1-5 and V is TRBV2; TRBD1 agrees at 7 bases. With V trimmed by 6 bases and J by 0 bases, 5 bases remained unmatched. Germline V gene lookup returns CDR1 SNHLY and CDR2 FYNNEI. The CDR3 sequence is 15 residues long. In nucleotides, the CDR3 is TGTGCCAGCAGGGGGGGACAGACTAGCAATCAGCCCCAGCATTTT. Translated, it gives CASRGGQTSNQPQHF.